The 3 T cell receptor beta chains presented below share a single source sample, sequenced in a study of a mutant IDH1 vaccine in newly diagnosed glioma. This table comes from immunoSEQ multiplex PCR, and its TCRdb copy is limited to in-frame clones, with some not included. In the table there are over 35,000 clones, 83% of which are singletons. These receptors' targets are unknown. Documented time point: week 35, safety follow-up. Vaccinated patients received 300 ug of mutant IDH1 20-mer peptide per dose, with topical imiquimod. The sequencing here drew on PBMCs, taken from a glioma patient whose treatment included an IDH1 peptide vaccine. The receptors come from a woman aged 45-60 years with glioma.

Here the CDR3 reads CASSIDRGVQETQYF. For the CDR3, the DNA is TGTGCCAGTAGTATAGATCGGGGGGTCCAAGAGACCCAGTACTTC. This chain joins TRBV19 and TRBJ2-5, with TRBD2 matching 7 bases. Germline assignment: CDR1 LNHDA and CDR2 SQIVND (reference sequence). The CDR3 spans 15 residues. Trimming cost V 0 bases and J 1 base; bases outside gene matches: 2.

The chain employs TRBV7-9 and TRBJ2-7; 10 nucleotides align to TRBD1. The CDR3 has 14 residues. V lost 8 bases to trimming and J lost 2 bases; unmatched junction nucleotides: 6. The germline V gene encodes CDR1 SEHNR and CDR2 FQNEAQ (reference sequence). The chain's CDR3 is CASDRGQGAYEQYF. The CDR3 DNA reads TGTGCCAGCGACAGGGGGCAGGGGGCCTACGAGCAGTACTTC.

The V call is TRBV21-1, the J call TRBJ2-2. TRBV21-1 is a documented pseudogene. This CDR3 region has 15 residues. CDR3 DNA: TGTGCCTGGGACGGGACCGATCCCACCTCCGGGGAGCTGTTTTTT. Amino acid sequence: CAWDGTDPTSGELFF.